Detailed here is one TCR beta chain. This sample is part of a study of cytomegalovirus exposure and HLA in healthy donors. The CDR3 covers 14 residues. Germline V gives CDR1 MNHEY, CDR2 SVGAGI. V was cut by 4 bases and J by 5 bases, with 9 bases left in between. The PCR was carried out with 60 Vbeta primers and 13 Jbeta primers. The protocol was immunoSEQ multiplex PCR, while the TCRdb copy is restricted to in-frame clones and leaves out a portion. The sample holds about 98,000 clones; roughly three quarters are singletons and the top ten take roughly 1.4%. Source material: PBMCs. This sequence was found in a man aged 40-49 years in good health and CMV-seronegative. The rearrangement joins TRBV6-5 to TRBJ1-6, with D tentatively TRBD1 (6 bases). The CDR3 protein is CASSWDTNNSPLHF. DNA for the CDR3: TGTGCCAGCAGTTGGGACACGAATAATTCACCCCTCCACTTT.